This T cell receptor beta chain was profiled in a study of regulatory T cells in long-lasting Graves disease. Study-level results: Clonotypes that were public and shared totalled fewer than 3,500 in persistent patients versus over 800 in new patients. Persistent disease favored TRBV28, TRBJ1-2 and TRBJ2-5.

CDR3-region Arm-PCR and iRepertoire HTBI primers produced the TCR beta libraries. TCRdb independently ran MiXCR on the multiplex PCR reads; one entry per CDR3 protein. This table has about 340,000 distinct CDR3 sequences, about 20% appearing once. Concerning this clonotype: As yet, its antigen is unknown.

Time point described: persistent/refractory GD, antithyroid drugs over 5 years with positive TRAb. The TCR library used RNA extracted from PBMCs. CDR3 length: 13 residues. Trimming shortened V by 6 bases and J by 6 bases, and 11 bases separated the two germline ends. V and J are TRBV12-3 or TRBV12-4 and TRBJ2-2; tentatively, D is TRBD2 (5 bases). This receptor was taken from a female donor with Graves disease. The sample was peripheral blood mononuclear cells (PBMCs), taken when the disease was refractory, from a patient treated with antithyroid drugs. This chain's CDR3 is CASRTLGSGELFF. In DNA, the CDR3 is TGTGCCAGCAGAACACTAGGGTCCGGGGAGCTGTTTTTT.